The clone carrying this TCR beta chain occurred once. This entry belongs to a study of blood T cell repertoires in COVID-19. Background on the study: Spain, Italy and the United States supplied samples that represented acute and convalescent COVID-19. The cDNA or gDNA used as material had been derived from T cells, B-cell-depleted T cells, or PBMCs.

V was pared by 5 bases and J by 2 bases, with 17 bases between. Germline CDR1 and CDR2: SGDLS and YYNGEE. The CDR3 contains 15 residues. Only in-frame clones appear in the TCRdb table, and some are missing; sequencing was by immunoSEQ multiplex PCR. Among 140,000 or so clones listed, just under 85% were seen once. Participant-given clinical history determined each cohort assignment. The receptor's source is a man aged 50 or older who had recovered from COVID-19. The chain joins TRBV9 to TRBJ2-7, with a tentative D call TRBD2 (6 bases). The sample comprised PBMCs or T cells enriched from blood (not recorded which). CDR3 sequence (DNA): TGTGCCAGCAGTCTCTCCGTCGGGGGTCCCTACGAGCAGTACTTC. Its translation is CASSLSVGGPYEQYF.